The present entry profiles one T cell receptor beta chain with its context. V dropped 1 base and J dropped 4 bases, with 10 bases sitting between them. Germline lookup yields CDR1 SGHNT and CDR2 YENEEA. The CDR3 covers 14 residues. Original methodology: Amplification from reference gene primers served as the basis for estimated nucleated cell counts. Sequenced by immunoSEQ multiplex PCR; TCRdb stores in-frame clones only, minus some. D and trimming were read from the DNA, whereas the V and J calls and clone size are those reported in that table. The table lists under 200,000 clones, approximately 80% of them singletons. This record belongs to a study of blood T cell repertoires in COVID-19. The overall study: Sites across the United States, Italy and Spain contributed samples from acute and convalescent COVID-19. From T cells, B-cell-depleted T cells, or PBMCs came the material, which was cDNA or gDNA.

The rearrangement joins TRBV11-3 to TRBJ1-1, with a possible D match to TRBD1 (5 bases). The sequence derives from a human donor in a cohort sampled during active COVID-19. Sample: peripheral blood. The CDR3 loop is CASSLGSGPTEAFF. The CDR3, as DNA: TGTGCCAGCAGCTTAGGTTCAGGGCCCACTGAAGCTTTCTTT.